This T cell receptor (beta chain) was captured by sequencing in a study of sequential checkpoint blockade in melanoma. Treatment here: randomized to nivolumab then ipilimumab (arm A) or the reverse (arm B). Patients had received no earlier DNA-damaging chemotherapy. The J segment lost 6 bases and the V segment lost 0 bases, leaving 5 bases of the junction unmatched. The CDR3 runs to 15 residues. From germline, CDR1 is MGHRA and CDR2 YSYEKL. Profiled with immunoSEQ multiplex PCR; TCRdb holds only in-frame clones, not every one. Of roughly 6,000 clones listed, 48% were seen once; the top ten hold roughly a quarter.

V and J are TRBV4-1 and TRBJ1-5; 7 bases are shared with TRBD1. The TCR sequence derives from a human patient with melanoma. Some clones in this sample may be carry-over from other donors' samples. Material: CD8+ T cells sorted from blood (inferred from file names), obtained from a patient given nivolumab and ipilimumab in sequence. CDR3 nucleotides: TGCGCCAGCAGCCAAGATGGGGACAGATCTCAGCCCCAGCATTTT. Its translation: CASSQDGDRSQPQHF.